The 10 T cell receptor beta chains below come from one sample, sequenced in a study of response to subunit inactivated influenza vaccine. TCRdb reprocessed the RT-PCR reads with MiXCR, giving one entry per CDR3 protein. The data show 150,000 to 200,000 distinct CDR3 sequences, about 12% seen once. The data were also submitted as part of a second study, on T cells expressing NK-cell markers. According to that study: Synthesis of TCR beta cDNA relied on 5'RACE template switching carrying UMIs.

The specimen comprised CD8+ T cells sorted from PBMCs, sampled roughly 12 days after vaccination. Source of these receptors: a man aged 45-60 years who received an inactivated influenza vaccine.

This chain links TRBV20-1 with TRBJ2-7, with D perhaps matching TRBD1 (6 bases). The V gene lost 3 bases and the J gene lost 6 bases, with 21 bases spanning the gap. This CDR3 has 15 residues. The germline gives CDR1 DFQATT, CDR2 SNEGSKA (reference sequence). CDR3: CSARVRDKPYFEQYF. Written as DNA, the CDR3 is TGCAGTGCTAGGGTCCGGGACAAACCTTATTTCGAGCAGTACTTC.

This chain links TRBV20-1 with TRBJ2-7, with unresolved D. Trimming cost V 3 bases and J 6 bases, with 18 bases left between them. The V gene's germline CDR1 is DFQATT and CDR2 SNEGSKA (reference sequence). CDR3 size: 14 residues. DNA of the CDR3: TGCAGTGCTAGGCCCATTCGCTCCCCCCGCGAGCAGTACTTC. It codes for CSARPIRSPREQYF.

This clonotype was recorded many times. The chain couples TRBV12-3 or TRBV12-4 to TRBJ1-6; a weak D match, TRBD1 (6 bases). Between the trimmed V and J ends, which lost 4 bases and 5 bases, there was a span of 12 bases. This CDR3 is built from 15 residues. DNA for the CDR3: TGTGCCAGCAGTTCTAAGGCAGGGGATAATTCACCCCTCCACTTT. This gives the protein CASSSKAGDNSPLHF.

This clonotype appeared a few times. The genes are TRBV11-3 and TRBJ2-1; maybe TRBD1 (6 bases). Germline loops: CDR1 SGHNT, CDR2 YENEEA. This CDR3 spans 15 amino acids. Between the trimmed V and J ends, which lost 1 base and 6 bases, there was a span of 13 bases. The CDR3 DNA is TGTGCCAGCAGCTTAGTCAACACAGGGCCCAATGAGCAGTTCTTC. Encoded protein: CASSLVNTGPNEQFF.

This chain joins TRBV28 and TRBJ1-1; 7 bases agree with TRBD1. The CDR3 has 16 residues. Unmatched junction bases numbered 12, after V lost 8 bases and J lost 0 bases. Germline V lookup: CDR1 MDHEN, CDR2 SYDVKM. The CDR3 region is CASSIWTGEMNTEAFF. In nucleotides, the CDR3 is TGTGCCAGCTCTATTTGGACAGGCGAGATGAACACTGAAGCTTTCTTT.

The gene calls are TRBV10-3 and TRBJ2-7; 9 bases are a match to TRBD1. The CDR3 runs 14 residues. The V gene's germline CDR1 is ENHRY and CDR2 SYGVKD. Losses at the gene ends were 7 bases for V and 2 bases for J; bases not matched to a gene: 6. CDR3 coding DNA: TGTGCCATCACCGCGGACAGGGGAACCTACGAGCAGTACTTC. Encoded protein: CAITADRGTYEQYF.

This clonotype was found many times. This chain joins TRBV10-3 and TRBJ2-7; TRBD2 might be the D (5 bases). The CDR3 extends over 15 amino acids. The V gene lost 0 bases and the J gene lost 2 bases, with 11 bases spanning the gap. CDR1 and CDR2 (germline): ENHRY, SYGVKD. CDR3 nucleotides: TGTGCCATCAGTGAGTCGGGCGGGCGGACCTACGAGCAGTACTTC. Encoded protein: CAISESGGRTYEQYF.

This clonotype was detected a few times. The chain joins TRBV6-2 or TRBV6-3 to TRBJ2-2; perhaps TRBD2 as D (5 bases). Trimming cost V 4 bases and J 8 bases, with 17 bases left between them. The length of the CDR3 is 15 residues. The germline V gene has CDR1 MNHEY and CDR2 SVGEGT. CDR3: CASSSPSAGAGELFF. As DNA, the CDR3 is TGTGCCAGCAGTTCTCCGTCGGCGGGTGCGGGGGAGCTGTTTTTT.

The chain joins TRBV12-3 or TRBV12-4 to TRBJ2-7; 11 bases are shared with TRBD2. The junction had 15 bases not matched to a gene; V was cut back by 5 bases and J by 6 bases. The CDR3 contains 17 residues. Here the CDR3 DNA reads TGTGCCAGCAGTCCCCTCCTAGCGGGAGGTCCCCTAAGCGAGCAGTACTTC. It codes for CASSPLLAGGPLSEQYF.

This clonotype was seen ten or more times. The chain couples TRBV6-4 to TRBJ2-3; TRBD1 aligns across 8 bases. The V segment lost 5 bases and the J segment 2 bases; nucleotides outside the gene matches: 3. In germline, CDR1 is MRHNA, CDR2 SNTAGT. CDR3 length equals 14 residues. The CDR3 DNA follows: TGTGCCAGCAGTAGGACAGGGACCACAGATACGCAGTATTTT. Translated, it gives CASSRTGTTDTQYF.